This T cell receptor (beta chain) is drawn from a study of a mutant IDH1 vaccine in newly diagnosed glioma. Study in general: Vaccine administration was initiated 4-6 weeks following radiotherapy alone, or with temozolomide cycles.

This CDR3 spans 17 amino acids. V lost 2 bases, J lost 3 bases, and 20 bases lay in between. Germline CDR1 SGHNT, CDR2 YYREEE (reference sequence). This table comes from immunoSEQ multiplex PCR, and its TCRdb copy is limited to in-frame clones, with some not included. The data contain under 150,000 clones, 85% to 90% of them singletons. Remarks on this clone: Its antigen is not identified.

Time point in this sample: week 11, during vaccination. Each dose of the vaccine consisted of 300 ug of mutant IDH1 20-mer peptide, with topical imiquimod. Donors had new IDH1-mutant astrocytomas of WHO grade 3 or 4 (ATRX-lost). The sequenced sample was PBMCs, obtained from a glioma patient whose treatment included an IDH1 peptide vaccine. The receptor was isolated from a woman in her forties or fifties with glioma. The chain has TRBV5-4 and TRBJ2-5; D is perhaps TRBD2 (6 bases). The CDR3 here is CASSLLPRLREEETQYF. The CDR3 DNA follows: TGTGCCAGCAGCTTATTGCCGCGTCTCAGGGAGGAAGAGACCCAGTACTTC.